The source of this T cell receptor (beta chain) is a study of cytomegalovirus exposure and HLA in healthy donors. Amplification used 60 Vbeta primers and 13 Jbeta primers. Repertoires were generated with immunoSEQ multiplex PCR, while TCRdb's copy carries only in-frame clones and drops some. This table holds approximately 140,000 clones, roughly 83% found once. J gave up 4 bases and V 7 bases, and 2 bases lay outside the gene matches. The CDR3 sequence is 13 residues long. Germline V gene data show CDR1 as ENHRY and CDR2 as SYGVKD. The clonotype originates from a girl aged 2 to 9 in good health and CMV-seronegative. The chain uses TRBV10-3 and TRBJ2-3; 10 nucleotides align to TRBD2. Material for sequencing was PBMCs. The CDR3 region has the DNA TGTGCCATCAAAGCGGGAGGGCCAGATACGCAGTATTTT. It translates to CAIKAGGPDTQYF.